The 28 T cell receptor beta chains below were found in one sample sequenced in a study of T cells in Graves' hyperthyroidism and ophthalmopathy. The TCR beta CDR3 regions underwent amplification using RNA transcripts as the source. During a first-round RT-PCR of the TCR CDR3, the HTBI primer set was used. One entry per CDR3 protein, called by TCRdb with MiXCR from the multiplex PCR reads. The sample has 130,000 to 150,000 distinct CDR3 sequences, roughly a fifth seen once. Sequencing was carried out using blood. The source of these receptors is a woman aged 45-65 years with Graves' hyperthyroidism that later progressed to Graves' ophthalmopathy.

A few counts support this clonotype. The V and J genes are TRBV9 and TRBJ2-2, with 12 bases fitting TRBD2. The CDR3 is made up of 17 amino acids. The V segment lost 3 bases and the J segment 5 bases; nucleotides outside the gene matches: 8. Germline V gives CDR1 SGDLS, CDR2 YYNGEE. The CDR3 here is CASSGGLAGSGTGELFF. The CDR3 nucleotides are TGTGCCAGCAGCGGAGGACTAGCGGGATCGGGGACCGGGGAGCTGTTTTTT.

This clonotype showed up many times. The CDR3 spells CSVVGTLGHIQYF. DNA of the CDR3: TGCAGTGTTGTCGGGACACTTGGGCACATTCAGTACTTC. This chain uses TRBV20-1 with TRBJ2-4; maybe TRBD1 (6 bases). Germline V gene sequence: CDR1 DFQATT, CDR2 SNEGSKA (reference sequence). The V and J ends lost 7 bases and 8 bases respectively, with 18 bases between them. The CDR3 has 13 amino acids.

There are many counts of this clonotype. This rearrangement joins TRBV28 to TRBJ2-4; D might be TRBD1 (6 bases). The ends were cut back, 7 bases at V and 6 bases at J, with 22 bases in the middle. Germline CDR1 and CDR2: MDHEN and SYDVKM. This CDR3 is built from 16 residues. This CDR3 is CASTNTGKGELNIQYF. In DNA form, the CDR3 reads TGTGCCAGCACCAACACGGGGAAGGGGGAACTAAACATTCAGTACTTC.

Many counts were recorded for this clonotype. The CDR3 here is CASSPGTGYGNQPQHF. In DNA form, the CDR3 reads TGTGCCAGCAGCCCTGGGACAGGGTATGGCAATCAGCCCCAGCATTTT. This chain uses TRBV3-1 with TRBJ1-5, with TRBD1 matching 9 bases. CDR1 is LGHDT, CDR2 YNNKEL, per germline (reference sequence). The CDR3 is made up of 16 amino acids. V lost 4 bases and J lost 2; bases outside the gene matches: 6.

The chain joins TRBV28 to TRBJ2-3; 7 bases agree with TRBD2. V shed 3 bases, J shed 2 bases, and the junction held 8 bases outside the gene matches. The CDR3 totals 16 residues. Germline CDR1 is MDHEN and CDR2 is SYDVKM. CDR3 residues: CASSLTGLAVTDTQYF. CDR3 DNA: TGTGCCAGCAGTTTGACGGGGCTAGCGGTCACAGATACGCAGTATTTT.

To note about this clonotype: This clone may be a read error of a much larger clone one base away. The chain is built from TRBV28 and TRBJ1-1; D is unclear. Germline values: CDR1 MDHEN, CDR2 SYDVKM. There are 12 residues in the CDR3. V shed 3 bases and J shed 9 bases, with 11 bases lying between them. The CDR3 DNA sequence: TGTGCCAGCAGTTTCGCCGAGGCTAAAGCTTTCTTT. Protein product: CASSFAEAKAFF.

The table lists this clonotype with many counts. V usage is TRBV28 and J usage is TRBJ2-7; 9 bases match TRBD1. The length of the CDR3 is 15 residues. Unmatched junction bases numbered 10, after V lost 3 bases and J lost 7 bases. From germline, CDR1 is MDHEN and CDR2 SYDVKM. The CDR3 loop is CASSFPGQGVREQYF. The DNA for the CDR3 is TGTGCCAGCAGTTTTCCGGGACAGGGCGTTCGGGAGCAGTACTTC.

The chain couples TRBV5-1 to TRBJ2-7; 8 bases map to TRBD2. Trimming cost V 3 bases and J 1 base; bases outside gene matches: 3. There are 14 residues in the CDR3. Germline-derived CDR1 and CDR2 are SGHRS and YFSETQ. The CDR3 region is CASSWTSFSYEQYF. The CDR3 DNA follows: TGCGCCAGCAGCTGGACTAGCTTTTCCTACGAGCAGTACTTC.

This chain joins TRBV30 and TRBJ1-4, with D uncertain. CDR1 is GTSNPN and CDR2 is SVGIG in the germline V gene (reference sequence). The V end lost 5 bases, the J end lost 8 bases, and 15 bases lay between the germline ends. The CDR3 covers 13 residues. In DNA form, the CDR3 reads TGTGCCTGGTCTCCGGGAGCGGGGGAAAAACTGTTTTTT. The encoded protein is CAWSPGAGEKLFF.

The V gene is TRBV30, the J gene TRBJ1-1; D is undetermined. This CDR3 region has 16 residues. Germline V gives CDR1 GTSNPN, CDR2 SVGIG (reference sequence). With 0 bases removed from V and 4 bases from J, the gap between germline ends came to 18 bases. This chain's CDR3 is CAWSVLLGDRSTEAFF. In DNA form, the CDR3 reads TGTGCCTGGAGTGTTCTTTTGGGTGATAGGAGCACTGAAGCTTTCTTT.

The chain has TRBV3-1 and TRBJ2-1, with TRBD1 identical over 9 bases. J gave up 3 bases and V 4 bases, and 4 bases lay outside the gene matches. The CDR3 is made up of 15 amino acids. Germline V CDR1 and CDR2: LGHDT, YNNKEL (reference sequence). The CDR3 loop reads CASSRGQGSYNEQFF. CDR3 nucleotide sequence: TGTGCCAGCAGCCGGGGACAGGGAAGCTACAATGAGCAGTTCTTC.

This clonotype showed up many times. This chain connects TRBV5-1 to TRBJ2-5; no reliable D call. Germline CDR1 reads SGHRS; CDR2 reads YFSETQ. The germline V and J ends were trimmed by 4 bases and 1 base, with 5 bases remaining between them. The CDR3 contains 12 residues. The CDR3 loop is CASSVSQETQYF. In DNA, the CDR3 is TGCGCCAGCAGCGTTTCCCAAGAGACCCAGTACTTC.

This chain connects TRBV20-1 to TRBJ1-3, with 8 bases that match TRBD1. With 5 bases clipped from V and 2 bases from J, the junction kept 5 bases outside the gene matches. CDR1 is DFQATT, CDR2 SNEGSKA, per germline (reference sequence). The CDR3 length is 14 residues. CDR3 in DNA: TGCAGTGCTTCCCAGGGGGCAACTGGAAACACCATATATTTT. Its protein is CSASQGATGNTIYF.

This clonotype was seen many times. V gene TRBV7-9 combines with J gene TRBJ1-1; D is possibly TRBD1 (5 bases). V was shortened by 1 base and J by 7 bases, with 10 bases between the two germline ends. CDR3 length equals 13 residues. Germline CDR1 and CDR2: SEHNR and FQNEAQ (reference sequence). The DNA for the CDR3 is TGTGCCAGCAGCTTAGAGGGGACGGGTGAAGCTTTCTTT. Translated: CASSLEGTGEAFF.

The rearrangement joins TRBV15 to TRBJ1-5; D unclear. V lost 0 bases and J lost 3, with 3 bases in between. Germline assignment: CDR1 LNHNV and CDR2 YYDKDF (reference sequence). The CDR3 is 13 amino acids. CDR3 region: CATSREANQPQHF. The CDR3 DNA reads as TGTGCCACCAGCAGAGAAGCCAATCAGCCCCAGCATTTT.

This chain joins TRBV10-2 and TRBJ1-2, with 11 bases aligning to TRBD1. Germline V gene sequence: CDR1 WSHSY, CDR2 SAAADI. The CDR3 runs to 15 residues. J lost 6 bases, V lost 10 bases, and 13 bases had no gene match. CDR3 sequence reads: CATHNPGQGVNGYTF. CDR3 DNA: TGCGCCACCCACAACCCGGGACAGGGGGTGAATGGCTACACCTTC.

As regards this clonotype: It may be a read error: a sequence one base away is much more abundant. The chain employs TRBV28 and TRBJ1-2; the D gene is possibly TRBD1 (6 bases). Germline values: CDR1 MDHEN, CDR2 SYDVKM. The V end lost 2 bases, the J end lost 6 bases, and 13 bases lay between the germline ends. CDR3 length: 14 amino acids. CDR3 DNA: TGTGCCAGCAGTTTACAGGGGACGCTTAATGGCTACACCTTC. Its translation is CASSLQGTLNGYTF.

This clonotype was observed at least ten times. For the CDR3, the DNA is TGCAGCGTTGAACCGACAGGGTTCGGGGAGCAGTTCTTC. It specifies CSVEPTGFGEQFF. The chain links TRBV29-1 to TRBJ2-1, with 7 positions matching TRBD1. With V trimmed by 2 bases and J by 10 bases, 8 bases remained unmatched. The CDR3 has 13 amino acids. From germline, CDR1 is SQVTM and CDR2 ANQGSEA.

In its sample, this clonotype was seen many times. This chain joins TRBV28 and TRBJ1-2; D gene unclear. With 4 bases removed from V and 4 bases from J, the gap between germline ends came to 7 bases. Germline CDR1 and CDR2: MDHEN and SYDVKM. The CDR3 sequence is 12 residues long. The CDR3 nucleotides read TGTGCCAGCAGTTCCCTGGGCTATGGCTACACCTTC. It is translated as CASSSLGYGYTF.

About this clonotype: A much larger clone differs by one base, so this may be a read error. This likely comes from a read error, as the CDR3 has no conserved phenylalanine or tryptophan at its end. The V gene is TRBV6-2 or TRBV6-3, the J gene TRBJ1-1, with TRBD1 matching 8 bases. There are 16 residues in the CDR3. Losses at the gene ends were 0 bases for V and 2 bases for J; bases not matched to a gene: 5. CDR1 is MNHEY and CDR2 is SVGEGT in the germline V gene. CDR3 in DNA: TGTGCCAGCAGTTACTCACAGGGGGGATTAAACACTGAAGCTTTCCTT. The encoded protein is CASSYSQGGLNTEAFL.

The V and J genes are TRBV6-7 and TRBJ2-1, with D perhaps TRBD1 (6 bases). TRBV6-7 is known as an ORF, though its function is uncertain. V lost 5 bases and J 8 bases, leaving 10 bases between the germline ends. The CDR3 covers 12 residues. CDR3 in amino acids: CASSRKGDEQFF. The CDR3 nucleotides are TGTGCCAGCAGTCGCAAGGGGGATGAGCAGTTCTTC.

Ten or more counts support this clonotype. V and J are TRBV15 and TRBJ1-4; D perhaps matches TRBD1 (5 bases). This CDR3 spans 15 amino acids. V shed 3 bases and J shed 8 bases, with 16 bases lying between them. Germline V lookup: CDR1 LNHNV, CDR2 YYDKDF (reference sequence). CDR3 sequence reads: CATSSPGQGREKLFF. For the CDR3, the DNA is TGTGCCACCAGCAGCCCCGGACAAGGGCGAGAAAAACTGTTTTTT.

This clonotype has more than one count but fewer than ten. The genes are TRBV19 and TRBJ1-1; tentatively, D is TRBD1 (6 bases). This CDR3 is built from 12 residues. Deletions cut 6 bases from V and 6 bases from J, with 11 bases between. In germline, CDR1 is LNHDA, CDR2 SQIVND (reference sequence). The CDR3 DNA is TGTGCCAGTAGACAGGGTCTCGCTGAAGCTTTCTTT. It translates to CASRQGLAEAFF. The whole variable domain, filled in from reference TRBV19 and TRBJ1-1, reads DGGITQSPKYLFRKEGQNVTLSCEQNLNHDAMYWYRQDPGQGLRLIYYSQIVNDFQKGDIAEGYSVSREKKESFPLTVTSAQKNPTAFYLCASRQGLAEAFFGQGTRLTVV.

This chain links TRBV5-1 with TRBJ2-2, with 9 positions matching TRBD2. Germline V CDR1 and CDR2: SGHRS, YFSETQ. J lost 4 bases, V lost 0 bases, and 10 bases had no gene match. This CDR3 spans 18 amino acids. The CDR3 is CASSLDGVAGDFTGELFF. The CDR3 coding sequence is TGCGCCAGCAGCTTGGACGGTGTAGCGGGAGATTTCACCGGGGAGCTGTTTTTT.

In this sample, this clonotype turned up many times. The CDR3 nucleotides are TGTGCCACCAGTGATTACCCCGACAGCCCTTTGAGCACAGATACGCAGTATTTT. It translates to CATSDYPDSPLSTDTQYF. This chain joins TRBV24-1 and TRBJ2-3; a possible D gene is TRBD1 (5 bases). The V end lost 2 bases, the J end lost 0 bases, and 17 bases lay between the germline ends. This CDR3 has 18 residues. Germline V gene lookup returns CDR1 KGHDR and CDR2 SFDVKD.

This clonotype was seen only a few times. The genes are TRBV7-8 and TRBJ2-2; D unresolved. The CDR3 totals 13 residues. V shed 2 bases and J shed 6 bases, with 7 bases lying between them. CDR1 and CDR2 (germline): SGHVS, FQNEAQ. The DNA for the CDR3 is TGTGCCAGCAGCTTAAGGATGTCCGGGGAGCTGTTTTTT. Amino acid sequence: CASSLRMSGELFF.

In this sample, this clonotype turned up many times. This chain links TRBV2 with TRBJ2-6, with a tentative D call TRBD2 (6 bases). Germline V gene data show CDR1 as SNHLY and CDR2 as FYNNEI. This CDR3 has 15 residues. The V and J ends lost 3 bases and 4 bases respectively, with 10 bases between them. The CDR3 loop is CASSDWGVGANVLTF. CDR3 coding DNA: TGTGCCAGCAGTGATTGGGGGGTAGGGGCCAACGTCCTGACTTTC.

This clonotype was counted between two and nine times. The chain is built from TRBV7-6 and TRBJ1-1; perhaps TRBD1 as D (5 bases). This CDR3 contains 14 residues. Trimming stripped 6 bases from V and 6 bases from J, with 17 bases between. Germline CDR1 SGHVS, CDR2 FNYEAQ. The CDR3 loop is CASRPGTDTPEAFF. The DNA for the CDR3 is TGTGCCAGCAGACCCGGGACGGACACCCCTGAAGCTTTCTTT.